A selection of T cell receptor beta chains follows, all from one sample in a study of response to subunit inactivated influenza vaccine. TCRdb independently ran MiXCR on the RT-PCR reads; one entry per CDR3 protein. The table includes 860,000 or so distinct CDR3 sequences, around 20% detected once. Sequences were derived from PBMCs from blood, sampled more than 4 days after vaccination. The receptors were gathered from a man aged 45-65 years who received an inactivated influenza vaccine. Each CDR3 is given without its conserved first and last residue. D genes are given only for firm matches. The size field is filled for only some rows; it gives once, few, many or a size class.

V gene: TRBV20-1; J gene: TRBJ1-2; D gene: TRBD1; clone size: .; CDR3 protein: SARGQGDLGGYT
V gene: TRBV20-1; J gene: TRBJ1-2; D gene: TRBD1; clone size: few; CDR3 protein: SASPGTGGNYGYT
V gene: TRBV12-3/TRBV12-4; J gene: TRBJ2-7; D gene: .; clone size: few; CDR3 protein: ASRLSGGGYEQY
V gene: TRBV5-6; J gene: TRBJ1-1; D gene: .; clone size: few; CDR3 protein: ASSTVDRMNTEAF
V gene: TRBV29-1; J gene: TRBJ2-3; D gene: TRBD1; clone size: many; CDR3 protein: SVELRQGTPDTQY
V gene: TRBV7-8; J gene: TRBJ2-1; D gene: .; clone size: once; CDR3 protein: ASSLAGVVFHEQF
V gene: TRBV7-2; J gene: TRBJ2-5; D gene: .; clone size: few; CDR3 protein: ASSSTTEETQY
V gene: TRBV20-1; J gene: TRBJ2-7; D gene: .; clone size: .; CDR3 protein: SASGHPFTYEQY
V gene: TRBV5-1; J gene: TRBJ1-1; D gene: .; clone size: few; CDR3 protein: ASSVGTVGNTEAF
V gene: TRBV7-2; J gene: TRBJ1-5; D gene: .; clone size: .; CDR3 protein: ASSPLQGTQPQH
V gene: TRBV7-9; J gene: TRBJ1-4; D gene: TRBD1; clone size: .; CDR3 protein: ASSPGQENEKLF
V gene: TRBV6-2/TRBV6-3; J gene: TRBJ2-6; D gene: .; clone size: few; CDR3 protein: AGSQGPNNVLT
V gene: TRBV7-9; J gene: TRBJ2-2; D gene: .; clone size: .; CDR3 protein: ASSQTVANTGELF
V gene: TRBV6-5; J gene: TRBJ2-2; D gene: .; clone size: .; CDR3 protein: ASSYLQGTGELF
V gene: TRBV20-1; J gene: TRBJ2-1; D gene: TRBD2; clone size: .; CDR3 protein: SATQLAGRQF
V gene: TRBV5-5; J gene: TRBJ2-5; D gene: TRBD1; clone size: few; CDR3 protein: ASSTLTGVGETQY
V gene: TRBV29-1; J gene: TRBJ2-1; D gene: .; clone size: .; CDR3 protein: SVEQGTYNEQF
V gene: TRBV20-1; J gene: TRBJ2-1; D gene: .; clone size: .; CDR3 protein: SAAQREQF
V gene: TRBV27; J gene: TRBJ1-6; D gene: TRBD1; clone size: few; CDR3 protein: ASSPWTGLNSPLH
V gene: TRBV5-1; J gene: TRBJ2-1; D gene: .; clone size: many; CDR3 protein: ASSPLPNTGYNEQF
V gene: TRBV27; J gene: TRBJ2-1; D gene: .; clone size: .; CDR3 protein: ASSSGLTAYNEQF
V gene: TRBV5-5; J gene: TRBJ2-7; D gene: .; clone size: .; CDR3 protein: ASSLAWGGSYEQY
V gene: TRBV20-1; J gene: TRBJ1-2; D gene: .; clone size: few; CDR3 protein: SARDYYGYT
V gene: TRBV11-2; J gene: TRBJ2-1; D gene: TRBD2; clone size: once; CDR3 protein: ASSDGTSGYSSYNEQF
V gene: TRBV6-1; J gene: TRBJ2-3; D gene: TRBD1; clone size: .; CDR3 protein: ASRKTGTGGADTQY
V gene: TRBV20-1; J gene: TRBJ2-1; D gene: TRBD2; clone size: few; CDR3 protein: SARRVPSGPSYNEQF
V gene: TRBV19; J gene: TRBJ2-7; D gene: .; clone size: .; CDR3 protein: ASSTGVAYEQY
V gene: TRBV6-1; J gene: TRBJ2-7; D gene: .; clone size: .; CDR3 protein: ASSLRSGGTYEQY
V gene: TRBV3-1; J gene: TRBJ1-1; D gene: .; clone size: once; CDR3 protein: ASSQYRFDSGNTEAF
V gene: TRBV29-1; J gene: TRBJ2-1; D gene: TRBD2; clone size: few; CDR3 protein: SVALAGAYNEQF
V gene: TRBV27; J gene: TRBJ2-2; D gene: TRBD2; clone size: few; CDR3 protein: ASRGGTSGTGELF
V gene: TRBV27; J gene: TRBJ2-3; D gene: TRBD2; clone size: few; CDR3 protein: ASSWGLPPGTQY
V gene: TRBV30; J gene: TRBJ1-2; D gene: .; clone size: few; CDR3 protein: AWSRTADYGYT
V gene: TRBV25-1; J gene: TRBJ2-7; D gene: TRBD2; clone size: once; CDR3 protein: ASTGLAGEEQY
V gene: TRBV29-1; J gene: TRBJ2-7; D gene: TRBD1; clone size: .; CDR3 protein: SVGQGPTYEQY
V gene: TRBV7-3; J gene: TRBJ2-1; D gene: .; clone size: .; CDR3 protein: ASSLNLYESEQF
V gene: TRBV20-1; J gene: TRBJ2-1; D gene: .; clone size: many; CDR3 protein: SASGNHNEQF
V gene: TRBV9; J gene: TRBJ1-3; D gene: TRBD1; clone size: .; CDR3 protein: ASSVGGRGHGNTIY
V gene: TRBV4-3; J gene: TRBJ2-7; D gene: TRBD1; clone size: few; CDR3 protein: ASSQFSSGTGGSYEQY
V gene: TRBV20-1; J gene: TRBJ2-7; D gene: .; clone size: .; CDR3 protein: SAREYYEQY
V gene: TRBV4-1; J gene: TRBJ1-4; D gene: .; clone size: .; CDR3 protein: ASSSVMGKLF
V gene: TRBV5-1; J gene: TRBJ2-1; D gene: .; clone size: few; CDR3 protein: ASSVGLPNEQF
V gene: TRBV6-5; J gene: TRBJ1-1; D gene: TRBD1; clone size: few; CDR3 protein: ASSYGTGVKAF
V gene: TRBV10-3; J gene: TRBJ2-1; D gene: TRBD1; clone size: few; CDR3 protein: AISESWTGLYNEQF
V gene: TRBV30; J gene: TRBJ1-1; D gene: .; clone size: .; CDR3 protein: AWSGGSNTEAF
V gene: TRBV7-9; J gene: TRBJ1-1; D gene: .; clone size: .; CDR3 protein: ASSPSGHLILNTEAF
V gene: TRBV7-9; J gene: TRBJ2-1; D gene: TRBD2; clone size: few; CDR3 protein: ASSLALAGDNEQF